The 30 T cell receptor beta chains below come from one sample, sequenced in a study of blood T cell repertoires in COVID-19. Profiled with immunoSEQ multiplex PCR; TCRdb holds only in-frame clones, not every one. The sample includes 85,000 to 120,000 clones, approximately 84% of them seen just once. Material: peripheral blood. These receptors came from a middle-aged man with active or convalescent COVID-19.

V is TRBV7-2 and J is TRBJ2-4; 10 nucleotides match TRBD2. The CDR3 length is 18 residues. With 5 bases clipped from V and 0 bases from J, the junction kept 10 bases outside the gene matches. CDR1 and CDR2 from the germline V gene are SGHTA and FQGNSA. The CDR3 spells CASSRESGGAIAKNIQYF. In nucleotides, the CDR3 is TGTGCCAGCAGCCGTGAGAGCGGGGGGGCTATAGCCAAAAACATTCAGTACTTC.

The chain employs TRBV11-1 and TRBJ1-1; D call uncertain. CDR3 length: 16 residues. Trimming took off 1 base at V and 4 bases at J, with 16 bases between the two ends. Germline CDR1 and CDR2: SGHAT and FQDESV (reference sequence). DNA for the CDR3: TGTGCCAGCAGCTTAGTTACCGCGGCGAGGGCCACTGAAGCTTTCTTT. Translating it yields CASSLVTAARATEAFF.

This rearrangement joins TRBV9 to TRBJ2-7, with D possibly TRBD1 on 5 matching bases. Germline V lookup: CDR1 SGDLS, CDR2 YYNGEE. The V end lost 0 bases, the J end lost 0 bases, and 10 bases lay between the germline ends. CDR3 length equals 15 residues. CDR3 protein: CASSVGTTSSYEQYF. For the CDR3, the DNA is TGTGCCAGCAGCGTAGGGACAACGAGCTCCTACGAGCAGTACTTC.

The genes are TRBV10-3 and TRBJ2-5; 7 bases are a match to TRBD1. The V and J ends lost 7 bases and 3 bases, in that order; junction bases with no gene match: 8. The CDR3 length is 14 residues. The germline V gene encodes CDR1 ENHRY and CDR2 SYGVKD. The CDR3 nucleotides read TGTGCCATCAAGGGGGCTGGGGGTAAAGAGACCCAGTACTTC. Encoded protein: CAIKGAGGKETQYF.

V usage is TRBV24-1 and J usage is TRBJ2-2; 10 bases line up with TRBD1. Germline V gene lookup returns CDR1 KGHDR and CDR2 SFDVKD. With 1 base clipped from V and 4 bases from J, the junction kept 5 bases outside the gene matches. The CDR3 contains 17 residues. CDR3 coding DNA: TGTGCCACCAGTGATTTCCAGACAGGGGGCGGCACCGGGGAGCTGTTTTTT. Encoded protein: CATSDFQTGGGTGELFF.

J is TRBJ2-4 and V is TRBV5-1; TRBD2 matches 7 bases. The CDR3 extends over 15 amino acids. V lost 0 bases and J lost 8; bases outside the gene matches: 8. Germline loops: CDR1 SGHRS, CDR2 YFSETQ. The CDR3 DNA follows: TGCGCCAGCAGCTTGGCTCCGCGGGGGATCGACATTCAGTACTTC. Translation gives CASSLAPRGIDIQYF.

In this sample, this clone turned up a few times. The chain carries TRBV30 and TRBJ1-2; D remains unclear. CDR3 size: 13 residues. The germline V gene has CDR1 GTSNPN and CDR2 SVGIG (reference sequence). Trimming took 4 bases from V and 0 from J, leaving 9 bases between them. The CDR3 DNA reads as TGTGCCTGGAACGCAGGCGCTAACTATGGCTACACCTTC. It encodes CAWNAGANYGYTF.

The V and J genes are TRBV3-1 (or the pseudogene TRBV3-2) and TRBJ1-6; a weak D match, TRBD1 (5 bases). With 3 bases removed from V and 7 bases from J, the gap between germline ends came to 16 bases. Germline V gene lookup returns CDR1 LGHDT and CDR2 YNNKEL (reference sequence). This CDR3 comprises 16 residues. CDR3 amino acids: CASSQIVGARNSPLHF. CDR3 bases: TGTGCCAGCAGCCAGATCGTTGGGGCGCGGAATTCACCCCTCCACTTT.

This chain connects TRBV11-2 to TRBJ2-3, with 9 bases that match TRBD2. This CDR3 is built from 16 residues. V shed 5 bases, J shed 4 bases, and the junction held 10 bases outside the gene matches. Germline CDR1 SGHAT, CDR2 FQNNGV. CDR3 DNA: TGTGCCAGCAGCCCCGAAGCGGGGGGTAGGGCAGATACGCAGTATTTT. Protein sequence: CASSPEAGGRADTQYF.

The chain is built from TRBV19 and TRBJ2-1; 15 bases are a match to TRBD2. Germline V CDR1 and CDR2: LNHDA, SQIVND (reference sequence). V lost 3 bases and J lost 7; bases outside the gene matches: 7. The CDR3 length is 17 residues. CDR3 coding DNA: TGTGCCAGTAGTATCCTGAAAGGGACTAGCGGGGGGAATGAGCAGTTCTTC. This codes for CASSILKGTSGGNEQFF.

The rearrangement uses TRBV5-1 and TRBJ2-7, with D possibly matching TRBD1 (5 bases). Germline CDR1 is SGHRS and CDR2 is YFSETQ. This CDR3 has 14 amino acids. The V gene lost 5 bases and the J gene lost 0 bases, with 12 bases spanning the gap. CDR3 loop: CASSFVGASYEQYF. The CDR3 DNA reads TGCGCCAGCAGTTTTGTTGGGGCCTCCTACGAGCAGTACTTC.

The chain employs TRBV10-1 and TRBJ2-1, with 12 bases identical to TRBD1. With V trimmed by 5 bases and J by 9 bases, 11 bases remained unmatched. Germline loops: CDR1 WNHNN, CDR2 SYGVQD (reference sequence). The CDR3 sequence is 16 residues long. The CDR3, as DNA: TGCGCCAGCAGTTATTACCGGGACAGGGGGCTCGGTGAGCAGTTCTTC. Protein sequence: CASSYYRDRGLGEQFF.

The chain employs TRBV27 and TRBJ2-5; TRBD1 might be the D (6 bases). CDR3 length equals 17 residues. Germline CDR1 MNHEY, CDR2 SMNVEV (reference sequence). Trimming left V 5 bases short and J 5 bases short, with 24 bases between. The CDR3 bases are TGTGCCAGCAGTCCAGCTGACAGGAATATTTTAAAGGAGACCCAGTACTTC. It yields the protein CASSPADRNILKETQYF.

A single count supports this clone. One end of the junction does not line up with germline, which may come from a read error. In nucleotides, the CDR3 is TGTGCCAGCAGTTACTCGAAGGGGCCCGAGCATTTT. Translated, it gives CASSYSKGPEHF. The J gene is TRBJ1-5, the V gene TRBV6-2 or TRBV6-3; D is possibly TRBD1 (5 bases). Germline CDR1 and CDR2: MNHEY and SVGEGT. The CDR3 totals 12 residues.

In its sample, this clone was seen a few times. The chain joins TRBV12-3 or TRBV12-4 to TRBJ1-5, with D hard to call. The germline V and J ends were trimmed by 5 bases and 9 bases, with 11 bases remaining between them. The CDR3 is 12 residues long. In DNA, the CDR3 is TGTGCCAGCAGTCCCTTGGGAGGGCCCCAGCATTTT. Its translation: CASSPLGGPQHF.

The chain uses TRBV7-9 and TRBJ1-2; D possibly corresponds to TRBD1 (6 bases). The CDR3 has 14 residues. Germline CDR1 SEHNR, CDR2 FQNEAQ (reference sequence). V lost 1 base to trimming and J lost 4 bases, with 10 bases between them. The CDR3 loop is CASSLERGIYGYTF. CDR3 nucleotide sequence: TGTGCCAGCAGCTTAGAGAGGGGGATCTATGGCTACACCTTC. The whole variable domain, remainder taken from reference TRBV7-9 and TRBJ1-2, is DTGVSQNPRHKITKRGQNVTFRCDPISEHNRLYWYRQTLGQGPEFLTYFQNEAQLEKSRLLSDRFSAERPKGSFSTLEIQRTEQGDSAMYLCASSLERGIYGYTFGSGTRLTVV.

This clone was seen more than once but under ten times. This chain joins TRBV11-2 and TRBJ1-5, with 8 bases identical to TRBD1. In germline, CDR1 is SGHAT, CDR2 FQNNGV. V lost 5 bases to trimming and J lost 3 bases; unmatched junction nucleotides: 6. This CDR3 region has 15 residues. CDR3: CASSPGQGSNQPQHF. Written as DNA, the CDR3 is TGTGCCAGCAGCCCCGGACAGGGCTCCAATCAGCCCCAGCATTTT.

This clone was detected ten times or more. This chain joins TRBV5-1 and TRBJ1-4; D gene unclear. The CDR3 totals 14 residues. The germline V gene has CDR1 SGHRS and CDR2 YFSETQ. V shed 4 bases and J shed 5 bases, with 12 bases lying between them. The CDR3 DNA reads as TGCGCCAGCAGCCCCACCACCGGGAATGAAAAACTGTTTTTT. Its translation: CASSPTTGNEKLFF. Full variable domain (rest looked up from reference TRBV5-1 and TRBJ1-4): KAGVTQTPRYLIKTRGQQVTLSCSPISGHRSVSWYQQTPGQGLQFLFEYFSETQRNKGNFPGRFSGRQFSNSRSEMNVSTLELGDSALYLCASSPTTGNEKLFFGSGTQLSVL.

J is TRBJ2-7 and V is TRBV7-9, with TRBD2 identical over 8 bases. The trim removed 5 bases at V and 13 bases at J, leaving 10 bases unmatched. Germline assignment: CDR1 SEHNR and CDR2 FQNEAQ (reference sequence). The CDR3 runs 12 residues. CDR3 nucleotides: TGTGCCAGCAGCCAGCCAGCGGGGGCGCTTTACTTC. It yields the protein CASSQPAGALYF.

With respect to this clone: The junction differs from germline at one of its ends, possibly a read error. The chain has TRBV2 and TRBJ2-5; 7 positions agree with TRBD1. The CDR3 spans 14 residues. Germline lookup yields CDR1 SNHLY and CDR2 FYNNEI. The CDR3 protein is CTSSNRGLGETQYF. CDR3 in DNA: TGTACCAGCAGTAACAGGGGTTTAGGGGAGACCCAGTACTTC.

Only one count was recorded for this clone. The chain recombines TRBV19 with TRBJ1-1, with a weak D call TRBD1 (5 bases). Germline values: CDR1 LNHDA, CDR2 SQIVND (reference sequence). The CDR3 runs 15 residues. V was trimmed by 1 base and J by 6 bases, leaving 15 bases between them. In DNA, the CDR3 is TGTGCCAGTAGTATAGTTGGGGGGTTCGGCTCTGAAGCTTTCTTT. It yields the protein CASSIVGGFGSEAFF.

The chain employs TRBV6-1 and TRBJ1-3, with D perhaps matching TRBD1 (5 bases). Germline lookup yields CDR1 MNHNS and CDR2 SASEGT. V lost 3 bases to trimming and J lost 0 bases, with 6 bases between them. This CDR3 is built from 14 residues. CDR3 protein: CASSDRVSGNTIYF. Here the CDR3 DNA reads TGTGCCAGCAGTGACAGGGTCTCTGGAAACACCATATATTTT.

The V gene is TRBV11-2, the J gene TRBJ2-3, with 8 bases identical to TRBD2. Germline-derived CDR1 and CDR2 are SGHAT and FQNNGV. V was pared by 4 bases and J by 11 bases, with 5 bases of the junction left unmatched. This CDR3 has 12 residues. CDR3 DNA: TGTGCCAGCAGCTCCGGGGGGGGAATGCAGTATTTT. Its protein product is CASSSGGGMQYF.

The chain combines TRBV13 with TRBJ2-7; weak D call: TRBD1 (8 bases). The V end lost 5 bases, the J end lost 3 bases, and 14 bases lay between the germline ends. The CDR3 loop spans 14 amino acids. Germline V gene sequence: CDR1 PRHDT, CDR2 FYEKMQ (reference sequence). The CDR3 nucleotides read TGTGCCAGCAGCCCGAACAGGGGGGGCTACGAGCAGTACTTC. It is translated as CASSPNRGGYEQYF.

CDR3 DNA sequence: TGTGCCAGCAGCTTAGTTCGTCTAGCGGGGATTTCGAGCTCCTACAATGAGCAGTTCTTC. This gives the protein CASSLVRLAGISSSYNEQFF. J is TRBJ2-1 and V is TRBV7-8; 9 bases map to TRBD2. Germline V gene sequence: CDR1 SGHVS, CDR2 FQNEAQ. The V segment lost 1 base and the J segment 0 bases; nucleotides outside the gene matches: 13. The CDR3 has 20 amino acids.

The J gene is TRBJ1-2, the V gene TRBV6-5; no clear D. Trimming removed 5 bases from V and 5 bases from J, with 12 bases in between. From germline, CDR1 is MNHEY and CDR2 SVGAGI. This CDR3 spans 13 amino acids. CDR3 coding DNA: TGTGCCAGCAGTCCCGCCGGAGGGTATGGCTACACCTTC. Amino acids: CASSPAGGYGYTF.

The chain employs TRBV6-1 and TRBJ1-5, with TRBD1 matching over 12 bases. This CDR3 region has 16 residues. Germline assignment: CDR1 MNHNS and CDR2 SASEGT. Trimming removed 1 base from V and 7 bases from J; junction bases left unmatched: 5. The CDR3: CASSEVGTGGSQPQHF. The CDR3 DNA sequence: TGTGCCAGCAGTGAAGTAGGGACAGGGGGCAGCCAGCCCCAGCATTTT.

This clone was observed a few times. The chain is built from TRBV4-2 and TRBJ2-5, with 7 positions matching TRBD2. V dropped 1 base and J dropped 5; count of bases not matched to a gene: 13. CDR1 and CDR2 from the germline V gene are LGHNA and YNFKEQ. The CDR3 loop spans 17 amino acids. This CDR3 is CASSQVDSGGGGETQYF. The DNA for the CDR3 is TGTGCCAGCAGCCAAGTCGATTCCGGCGGGGGAGGGGAGACCCAGTACTTC.

The V and J genes are TRBV5-6 and TRBJ2-5; weak D call: TRBD2 (5 bases). The CDR3 covers 14 residues. The germline V and J ends were trimmed by 2 bases and 1 base, with 9 bases remaining between them. CDR1 is SGHDT, CDR2 YYEEEE, per germline. Here the CDR3 DNA reads TGTGCCAGCAGCTTCGGACGGGGCCAAGAGACCCAGTACTTC. Its protein is CASSFGRGQETQYF.

As DNA, the CDR3 is TGTGCCACCAGTGATTCGACAGGGGCGAACACTGAAGCTTTCTTT. Its protein is CATSDSTGANTEAFF. The rearrangement uses TRBV24-1 and TRBJ1-1; TRBD1 matches at 8 bases. CDR3 length: 15 amino acids. V lost 2 bases to trimming and J lost 1 base; unmatched junction nucleotides: 2. Germline CDR1 KGHDR, CDR2 SFDVKD.